This T cell receptor beta chain was observed in a study of cytomegalovirus exposure and HLA in healthy donors. General study points: The investigators catalogued 150 or so TCR beta chains as cytomegalovirus-associated.

Points on this clone: Its antigen is still unknown.

The CDR3 consists of 11 residues. Germline lookup yields CDR1 SGHRS and CDR2 YFSETQ. Trimming took 4 bases from V and 5 from J, leaving 6 bases between them. Use of 60 Vbeta and 13 Jbeta primers characterized the PCR. Generated by immunoSEQ multiplex PCR, the TCRdb table keeps only in-frame clones and is missing some. Of a few hundred thousand clones detected, about 93% appear once; the ten largest clones hold about 1.7%. This TCR came from a girl aged 2 to 9 in good health and CMV-seronegative. Sample: PBMCs. The chain links TRBV5-1 to TRBJ2-5; no firm D call. CDR3 nucleotide sequence: TGCGCCAGCAGCATCCAGGAGACCCAGTACTTC. Translating gives CASSIQETQYF.